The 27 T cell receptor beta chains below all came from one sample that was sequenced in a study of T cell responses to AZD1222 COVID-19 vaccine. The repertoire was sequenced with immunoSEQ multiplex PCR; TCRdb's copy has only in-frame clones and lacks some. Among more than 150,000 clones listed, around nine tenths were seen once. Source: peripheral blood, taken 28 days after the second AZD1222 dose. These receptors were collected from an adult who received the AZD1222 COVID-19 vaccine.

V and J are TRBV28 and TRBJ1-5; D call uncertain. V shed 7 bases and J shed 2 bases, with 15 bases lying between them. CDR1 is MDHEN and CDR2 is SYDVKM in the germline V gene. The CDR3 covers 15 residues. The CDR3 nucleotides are TGTGCCAGCACCTACTCCCAAGCGGGCAATCAGCCCCAGCATTTT. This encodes CASTYSQAGNQPQHF. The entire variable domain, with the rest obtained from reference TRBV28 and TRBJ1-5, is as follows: DVKVTQSSRYLVKRTGEKVFLECVQDMDHENMFWYRQDPGLGLRLIYFSYDVKMKEKGDIPEGYSVSREKKERFSLILESASTNQTSMYLCASTYSQAGNQPQHFGDGTRLSIL.

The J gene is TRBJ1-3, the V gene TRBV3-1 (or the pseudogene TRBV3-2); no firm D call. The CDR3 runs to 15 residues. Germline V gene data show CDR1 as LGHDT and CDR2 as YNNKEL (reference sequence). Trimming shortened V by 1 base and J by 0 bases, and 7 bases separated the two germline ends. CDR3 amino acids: CASSQGAYSGNTIYF. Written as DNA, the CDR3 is TGTGCCAGCAGCCAAGGGGCATACTCTGGAAACACCATATATTTT.

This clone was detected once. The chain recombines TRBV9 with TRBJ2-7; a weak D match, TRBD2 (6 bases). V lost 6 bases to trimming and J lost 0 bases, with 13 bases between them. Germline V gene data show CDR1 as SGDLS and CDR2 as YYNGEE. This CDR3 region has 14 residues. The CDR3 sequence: CASNAGPTSYEQYF. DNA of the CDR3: TGTGCCAGCAACGCGGGGCCAACCTCCTACGAGCAGTACTTC.

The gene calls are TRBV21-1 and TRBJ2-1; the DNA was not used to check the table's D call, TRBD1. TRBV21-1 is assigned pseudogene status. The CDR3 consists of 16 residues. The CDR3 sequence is CASSIRGPPSSDEQFF. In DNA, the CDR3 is TGTGCCAGCAGCATCAGGGGGCCTCCGTCGTCGGATGAGCAGTTCTTC.

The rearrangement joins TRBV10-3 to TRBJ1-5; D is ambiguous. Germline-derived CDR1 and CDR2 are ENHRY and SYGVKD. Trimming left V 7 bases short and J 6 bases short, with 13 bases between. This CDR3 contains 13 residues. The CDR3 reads CAITMSVTQPQHF. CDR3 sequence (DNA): TGTGCCATCACCATGAGTGTAACTCAGCCCCAGCATTTT.

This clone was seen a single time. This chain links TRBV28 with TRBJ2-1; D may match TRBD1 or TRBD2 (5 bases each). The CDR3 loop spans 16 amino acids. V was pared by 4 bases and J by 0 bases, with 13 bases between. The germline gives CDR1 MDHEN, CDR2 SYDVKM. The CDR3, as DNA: TGTGCCAGCAGTTCCGTTGGGGGAAGCTCCTACAATGAGCAGTTCTTC. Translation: CASSSVGGSSYNEQFF. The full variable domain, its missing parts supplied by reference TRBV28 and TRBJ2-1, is DVKVTQSSRYLVKRTGEKVFLECVQDMDHENMFWYRQDPGLGLRLIYFSYDVKMKEKGDIPEGYSVSREKKERFSLILESASTNQTSMYLCASSSVGGSSYNEQFFGPGTRLTVL.

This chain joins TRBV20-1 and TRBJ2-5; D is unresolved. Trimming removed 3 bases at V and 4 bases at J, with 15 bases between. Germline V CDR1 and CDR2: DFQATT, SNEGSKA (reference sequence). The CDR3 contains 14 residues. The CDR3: CSASLPRFGETQYF. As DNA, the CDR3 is TGCAGTGCTAGTTTGCCTAGGTTTGGAGAGACCCAGTACTTC.

CDR3 protein: CASSFYLSRSGNTIYF. Written as DNA, the CDR3 is TGTGCCAGCAGCTTTTACCTCTCTCGCTCTGGAAACACCATATATTTT. The chain recombines TRBV11-2 with TRBJ1-3, with no clear D. The V end was cut by 3 bases, the J end by 0 bases, with 12 bases between. CDR1 is SGHAT and CDR2 is FQNNGV in the germline V gene. The CDR3 loop spans 16 amino acids.

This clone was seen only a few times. CDR3 bases: TGTGCCAGCAGCTTAAAACGAGAGGAGAACACCGGGGAGCTGTTTTTT. This encodes CASSLKREENTGELFF. The chain combines TRBV5-6 with TRBJ2-2; D remains unclear. V lost 2 bases and J 1 base, leaving 12 bases between the germline ends. The CDR3 runs to 16 residues. Germline V gene data show CDR1 as SGHDT and CDR2 as YYEEEE.

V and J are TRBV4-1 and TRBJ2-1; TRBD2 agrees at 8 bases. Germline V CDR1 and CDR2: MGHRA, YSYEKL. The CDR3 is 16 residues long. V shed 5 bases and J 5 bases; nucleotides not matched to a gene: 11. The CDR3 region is CASSKRGSSGHNEQFF. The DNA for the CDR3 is TGCGCCAGCAGCAAAAGGGGGTCTAGCGGGCACAATGAGCAGTTCTTC.

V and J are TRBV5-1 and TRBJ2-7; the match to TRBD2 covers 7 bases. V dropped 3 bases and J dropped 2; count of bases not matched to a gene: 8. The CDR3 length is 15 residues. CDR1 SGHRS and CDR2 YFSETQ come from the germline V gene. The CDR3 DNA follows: TGCGCCAGCAGCTCCACGGGGAGGGTGCCCTACGAGCAGTACTTC. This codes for CASSSTGRVPYEQYF.

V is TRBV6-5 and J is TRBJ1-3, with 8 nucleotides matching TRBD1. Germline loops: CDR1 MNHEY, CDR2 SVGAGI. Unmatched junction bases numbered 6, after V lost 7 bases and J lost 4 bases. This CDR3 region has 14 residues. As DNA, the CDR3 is TGTGCCAGCACCCTGGACAGGGCCGGAAACACCATATATTTT. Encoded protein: CASTLDRAGNTIYF.

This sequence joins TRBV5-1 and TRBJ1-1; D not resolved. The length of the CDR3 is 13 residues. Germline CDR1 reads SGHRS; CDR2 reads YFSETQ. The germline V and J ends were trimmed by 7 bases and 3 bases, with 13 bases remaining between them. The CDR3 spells CASHRSEDTEAFF. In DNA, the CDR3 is TGCGCCAGCCATAGATCAGAAGACACTGAAGCTTTCTTT.

The CDR3 DNA reads TGTGCCAGCAGCCCCGGACTATCCACAGATACGCAGTATTTT. It yields the protein CASSPGLSTDTQYF. This sequence joins TRBV6-5 and TRBJ2-3; possible D gene TRBD2, 6 bases. Trimming stripped 6 bases from V and 2 bases from J, with 12 bases between. The germline V gene encodes CDR1 MNHEY and CDR2 SVGAGI. The CDR3 sequence is 14 residues long.

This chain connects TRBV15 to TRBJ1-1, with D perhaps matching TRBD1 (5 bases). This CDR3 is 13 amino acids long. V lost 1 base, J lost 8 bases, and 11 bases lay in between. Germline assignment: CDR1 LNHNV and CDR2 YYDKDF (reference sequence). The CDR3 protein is CATSRAGTAEAFF. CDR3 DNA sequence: TGTGCCACCAGCAGAGCTGGGACTGCGGAAGCTTTCTTT.

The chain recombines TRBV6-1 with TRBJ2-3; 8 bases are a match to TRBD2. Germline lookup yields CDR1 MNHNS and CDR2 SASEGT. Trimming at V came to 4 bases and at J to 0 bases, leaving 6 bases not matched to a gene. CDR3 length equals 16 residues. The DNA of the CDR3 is TGTGCCAGCAGTGCAACTAGCGGAACTAGCACAGATACGCAGTATTTT. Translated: CASSATSGTSTDTQYF.

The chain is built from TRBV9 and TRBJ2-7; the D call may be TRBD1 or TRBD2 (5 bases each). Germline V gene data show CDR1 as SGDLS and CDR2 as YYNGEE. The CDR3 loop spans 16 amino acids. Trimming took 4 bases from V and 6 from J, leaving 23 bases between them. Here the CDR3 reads CASSHRGTLAEGEQYF. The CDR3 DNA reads TGTGCCAGCAGCCACCGAGGGACGCTCGCAGAGGGCGAGCAGTACTTC.

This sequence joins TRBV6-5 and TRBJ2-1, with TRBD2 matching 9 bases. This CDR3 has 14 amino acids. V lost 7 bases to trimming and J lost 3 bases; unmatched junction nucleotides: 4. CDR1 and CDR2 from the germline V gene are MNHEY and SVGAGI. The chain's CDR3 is CASTRTSDYNEQFF. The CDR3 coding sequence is TGTGCCAGCACACGGACTAGCGACTACAATGAGCAGTTCTTC.

CDR3 protein: CASSFRGASEQYF. DNA for the CDR3: TGTGCCAGCAGTTTCAGGGGGGCCTCCGAGCAGTACTTC. The genes are TRBV27 and TRBJ2-7; perhaps TRBD1 as D (7 bases). With 3 bases removed from V and 6 bases from J, the gap between germline ends came to 12 bases. The germline V gene has CDR1 MNHEY and CDR2 SMNVEV (reference sequence). The CDR3 totals 13 residues.

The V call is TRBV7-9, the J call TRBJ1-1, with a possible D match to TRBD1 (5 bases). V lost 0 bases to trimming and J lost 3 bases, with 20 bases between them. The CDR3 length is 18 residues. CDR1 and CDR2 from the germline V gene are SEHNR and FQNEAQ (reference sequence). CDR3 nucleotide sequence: TGTGCCAGCAGCTTAGCTCTGAGGAGGGGCCGTAGCTACACTGAAGCTTTCTTT. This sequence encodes CASSLALRRGRSYTEAFF.

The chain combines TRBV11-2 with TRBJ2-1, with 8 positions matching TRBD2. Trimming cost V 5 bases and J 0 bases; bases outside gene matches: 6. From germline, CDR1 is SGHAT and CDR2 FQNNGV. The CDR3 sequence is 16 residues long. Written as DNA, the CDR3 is TGTGCCAGCAGCCTTACTAGCGGATCCTCCTACAATGAGCAGTTCTTC. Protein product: CASSLTSGSSYNEQFF.

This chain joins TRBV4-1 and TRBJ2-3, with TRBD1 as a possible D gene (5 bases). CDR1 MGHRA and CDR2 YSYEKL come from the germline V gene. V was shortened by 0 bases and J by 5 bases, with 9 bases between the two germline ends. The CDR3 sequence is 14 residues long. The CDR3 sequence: CASSQEGDGDTQYF. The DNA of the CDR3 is TGCGCCAGCAGCCAAGAAGGGGATGGAGATACGCAGTATTTT.

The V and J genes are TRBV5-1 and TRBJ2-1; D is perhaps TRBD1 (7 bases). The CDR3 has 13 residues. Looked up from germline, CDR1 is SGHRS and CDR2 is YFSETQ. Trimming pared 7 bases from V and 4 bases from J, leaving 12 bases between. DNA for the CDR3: TGCGCCAGCGCGGAGGGGGCTTACAATGAGCAGTTCTTC. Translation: CASAEGAYNEQFF.

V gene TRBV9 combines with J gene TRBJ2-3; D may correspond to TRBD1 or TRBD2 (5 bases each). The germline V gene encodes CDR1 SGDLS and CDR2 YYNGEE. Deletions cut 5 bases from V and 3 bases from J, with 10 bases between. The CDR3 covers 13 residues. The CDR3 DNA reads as TGTGCCAGCAGGGGGGACGGTACAGATACGCAGTATTTT. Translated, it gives CASRGDGTDTQYF. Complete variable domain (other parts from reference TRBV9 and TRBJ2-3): DSGVTQTPKHLITATGQRVTLRCSPRSGDLSVYWYQQSLDQGLQFLIQYYNGEERAKGNILERFSAQQFPDLHSELNLSSLELGDSALYFCASRGDGTDTQYFGPGTRLTVL.

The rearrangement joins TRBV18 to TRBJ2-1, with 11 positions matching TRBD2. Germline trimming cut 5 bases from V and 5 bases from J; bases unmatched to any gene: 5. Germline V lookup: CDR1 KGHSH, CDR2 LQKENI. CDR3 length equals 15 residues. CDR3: CASSSTSGGDNEQFF. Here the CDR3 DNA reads TGTGCCAGCTCATCCACTAGCGGGGGAGACAATGAGCAGTTCTTC.

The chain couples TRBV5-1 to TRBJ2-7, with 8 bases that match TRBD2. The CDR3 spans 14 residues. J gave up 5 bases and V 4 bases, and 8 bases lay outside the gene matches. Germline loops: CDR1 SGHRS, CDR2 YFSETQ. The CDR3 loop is CASSVRLARDEQYF. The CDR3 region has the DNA TGCGCCAGCAGCGTAAGACTAGCGAGGGACGAGCAGTACTTC.

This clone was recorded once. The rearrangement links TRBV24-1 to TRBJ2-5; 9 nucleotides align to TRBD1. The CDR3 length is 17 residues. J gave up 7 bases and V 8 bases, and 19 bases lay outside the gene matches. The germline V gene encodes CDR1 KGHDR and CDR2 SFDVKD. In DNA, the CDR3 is TGTGCCACCACCAAACCGAGAGACCCGGGACAGGGCTTGACCCAGTACTTC. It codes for CATTKPRDPGQGLTQYF.